This TCR beta chain was recorded in a study of memory CD4+ T cells and cytomegalovirus serostatus. On this clone itself: Its antigen remains unidentified.

Single viable CD3+CD4+CD8-CD45RO+ cells were sorted as the memory CD4+ T cells. V was cut by 5 bases and J by 8 bases, with 21 bases left in between. CDR1 is SGHAT, CDR2 FQNNGV, per germline. The CDR3 totals 15 residues. Notes on the study in general: Repertoires predicted CMV serostatus with median bootstrapped AUC of about 0.95.

This table comes from immunoSEQ multiplex PCR, and its TCRdb copy is limited to in-frame clones, with some not included. The profile shows under 75,000 clones, roughly 75% of them singletons. Source material: memory CD4+ T cells from blood. The receptor comes from an adult in good health and CMV-seronegative. Some clones in this sample may be carry-over from other donors' samples. The chain combines TRBV11-2 with TRBJ1-2, with D possibly TRBD1 on 6 matching bases. CDR3 residues: CASSRGGAGDEGYTF. As DNA, the CDR3 is TGTGCCAGCAGCCGAGGAGGGGCAGGGGATGAAGGCTACACCTTC.